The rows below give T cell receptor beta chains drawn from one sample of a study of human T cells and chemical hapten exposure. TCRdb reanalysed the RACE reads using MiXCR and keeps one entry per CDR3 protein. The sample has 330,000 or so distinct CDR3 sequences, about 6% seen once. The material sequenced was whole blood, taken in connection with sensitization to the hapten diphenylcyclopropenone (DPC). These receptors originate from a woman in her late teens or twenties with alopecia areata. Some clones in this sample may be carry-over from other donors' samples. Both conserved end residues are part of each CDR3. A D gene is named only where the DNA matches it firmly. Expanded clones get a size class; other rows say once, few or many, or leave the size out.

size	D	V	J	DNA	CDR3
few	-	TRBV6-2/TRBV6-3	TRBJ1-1	TGTGCCAGCAAAGAAGGGGCGGCAATGAACACTGAAGCTTTCTTT	CASKEGAAMNTEAFF
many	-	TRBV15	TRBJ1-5	TGTGCCACCAGCCTTGGGACGTATAGCAATCAGCCCCAGCATTTT	CATSLGTYSNQPQHF
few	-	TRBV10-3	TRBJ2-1	TGTGCCATCAGTGATCCGGACAGATTCTCCTACAATGAGCAGTTCTTC	CAISDPDRFSYNEQFF
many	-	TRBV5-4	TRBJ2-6	TGTGCCAGCAGCTTGGCGACGTCTGGGGCCAACGTCCTGACTTTC	CASSLATSGANVLTF
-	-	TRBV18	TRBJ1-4	TGTGCCAGCTCACCAGTGCGGGAAACTAATGAAAAACTGTTTTTT	CASSPVRETNEKLFF
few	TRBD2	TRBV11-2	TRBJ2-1	TGTGCCAGCAGCTTAGGCGCGGGGGGTAACAATGAGCAGTTCTTC	CASSLGAGGNNEQFF
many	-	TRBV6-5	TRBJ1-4	TGTGCCAGCAGAACCCACCGTACAGGCGAAAAACTGTTTTTT	CASRTHRTGEKLFF
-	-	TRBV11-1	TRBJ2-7	TGTGCCAGCACCGACCAAAGTGTGGGGTTGCACGAGCAGTACTTC	CASTDQSVGLHEQYF
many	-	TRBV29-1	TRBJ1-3	TGCAGCGTTGTTATTATAGCGGGATCCGGAAACACCATATATTTT	CSVVIIAGSGNTIYF
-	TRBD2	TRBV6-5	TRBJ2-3	TGTGCGAGCATGGCTAGCGGGGGCGCAGATACGCAGTATTTT	CASMASGGADTQYF
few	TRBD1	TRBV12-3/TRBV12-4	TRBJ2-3	TGTGCCAGCAGTGGCATCGGGGACAGGGACCCTTACCAAAGCACAGATACGCAGTATTTT	CASSGIGDRDPYQSTDTQYF
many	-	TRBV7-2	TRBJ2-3	TGTGCCAGCAGCTTAAGGCCAGACACAGATACGCAGTATTTT	CASSLRPDTDTQYF
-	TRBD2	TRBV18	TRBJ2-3	TGTGCCAGCTCTTCGGGAGCGGGGGGCCCCACAGATACGCAGTATTTT	CASSSGAGGPTDTQYF
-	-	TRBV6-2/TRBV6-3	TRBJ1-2	TGTGCCAGCAGCGAACCCCCACCTAACTATGGCTACACCTTC	CASSEPPPNYGYTF
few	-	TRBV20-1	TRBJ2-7	TGCAGTGCTAGAGGGGGAAGGTCCTACGAGCAGTACTTC	CSARGGRSYEQYF
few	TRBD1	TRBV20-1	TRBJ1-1	TGCAGTGCTACCCCGGGACAGAGGACTGAAGCTTTCTTT	CSATPGQRTEAFF
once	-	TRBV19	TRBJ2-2	TGTGCCAGTAGTACAGAGAAGGTCCCGAACACCGGGGAGCTGTTTTTT	CASSTEKVPNTGELFF
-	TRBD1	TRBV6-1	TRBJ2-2	TGTGCCAGCAGGCCGACAGGGGACTTCACCGGGGAGCTGTTTTTT	CASRPTGDFTGELFF
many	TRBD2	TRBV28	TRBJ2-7	TGTGCCAGCACACAAAGGACTAGCGGGGTGTACGAGCAGTACTTC	CASTQRTSGVYEQYF
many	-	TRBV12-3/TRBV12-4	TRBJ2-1	TGTGCCAGCAGTCCGAGCTCCTACAATGAGCAGTTCTTC	CASSPSSYNEQFF
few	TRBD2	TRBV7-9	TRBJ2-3	TGTGCCAGCAGCTCGATAGCGGGGAGCACAGATACGCAGTATTTT	CASSSIAGSTDTQYF
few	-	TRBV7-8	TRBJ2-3	TGTGCCAGCAGCCCCCGGGCCACAGATACGCAGTATTTT	CASSPRATDTQYF
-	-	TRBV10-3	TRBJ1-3	TGTGCCACGGGCCCAAAGGACGAGGACACCATATATTTT	CATGPKDEDTIYF
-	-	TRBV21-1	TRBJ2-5	TGTGCCAGCAGCCGCCGGACTAGCGGGAGGTTAATAGAAGAGACCCAGTACTTC	CASSRRTSGRLIEETQYF
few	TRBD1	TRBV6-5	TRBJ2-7	TGTGCCAGCATGGCCAGGGGGAAGCCCGAGCAGTACTTC	CASMARGKPEQYF
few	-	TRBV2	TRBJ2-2	TGTGCCAGCAGCGAGACAGCCGGGGAGCTGTTTTTT	CASSETAGELFF
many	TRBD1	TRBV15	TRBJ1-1	TGTGCCACCAGCGTACAGGGGTACACTGAAGCTTTCTTT	CATSVQGYTEAFF
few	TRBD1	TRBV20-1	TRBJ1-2	TGCAGTGCTGCTAAGACAGGGGAGGGAGGCTACACCTTC	CSAAKTGEGGYTF
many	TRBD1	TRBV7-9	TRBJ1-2	TGTGCCAGCAGCCCGGGACAGCTGGACTATGGCTACACCTTC	CASSPGQLDYGYTF
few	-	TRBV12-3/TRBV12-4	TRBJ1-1	TGTGCCAGCAGTTTTTCGCCCGGGGAAGTGACTGAAGCTTTCTTT	CASSFSPGEVTEAFF
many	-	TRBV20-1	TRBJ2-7	TGCAGTGCTAGAGGTTTAAGAACCGAGCAGTACTTC	CSARGLRTEQYF
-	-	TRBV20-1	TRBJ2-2	TGCACCCTTGTAGCGGCGAACACCGGGGAGCTGTTTTTT	CTLVAANTGELFF
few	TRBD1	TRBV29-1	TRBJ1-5	TGCAGCGTTTCACAGGGGCGTTATCAGCCCCAGCATTTT	CSVSQGRYQPQHF
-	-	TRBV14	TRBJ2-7	TGTGCCAGCAGTGAGGGTCCAAAAGACGAGCAGTACTTC	CASSEGPKDEQYF
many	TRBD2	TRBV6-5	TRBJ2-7	TGTGCCAGCAGTTACTCGGGACTAGCGGCCACCGAGCAGTACTTC	CASSYSGLAATEQYF
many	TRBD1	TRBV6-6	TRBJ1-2	TGTGCCAGCAGAACCGGGACAGTCGAAGGCTACACCTTC	CASRTGTVEGYTF
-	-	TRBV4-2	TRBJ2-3	TGTGCCAGCAGCCAAGAGTGGGGCTCAACAGATACGCAGTATTTT	CASSQEWGSTDTQYF
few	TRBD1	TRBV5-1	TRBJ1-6	TGCGCCAGCAGCTCGGACAGGGGAGATTCACCCCTCCACTTT	CASSSDRGDSPLHF
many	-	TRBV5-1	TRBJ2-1	TGCGCCAGCAGCTTGGGAGGAGGGGAATATTCCTACAATGAGCAGTTCTTC	CASSLGGGEYSYNEQFF
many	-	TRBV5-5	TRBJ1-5	TGTGCCAGCAGCGATAGTGACTATAGCAATCAGCCCCAGCATTTT	CASSDSDYSNQPQHF
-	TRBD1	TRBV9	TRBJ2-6	TGTGCCAGCAGCCGGGACAGTACCTCTGGGGCCAACGTCCTGACTTTC	CASSRDSTSGANVLTF
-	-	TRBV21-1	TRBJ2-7	TGTGCCAGCAGCAAAGACGTCAGCCTCGAATACTTC	CASSKDVSLEYF
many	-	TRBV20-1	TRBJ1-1	TGCAGTGCTAGGGTGCTCGGGAGACTTATGAACACTGAAGCTTTCTTT	CSARVLGRLMNTEAFF
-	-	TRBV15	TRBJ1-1	TGTGCCACCAGCAGACTTAACACTGAAGCTTTCTTT	CATSRLNTEAFF
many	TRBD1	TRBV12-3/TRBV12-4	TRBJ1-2	TGTGCCAGCAGCCGGGGACAGGGCTATGGCTACACCTTC	CASSRGQGYGYTF
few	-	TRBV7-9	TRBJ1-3	TGTGCCAGCAGAACGTTCGGCAGGCGGCCAAATGGAAACACCATATATTTT	CASRTFGRRPNGNTIYF
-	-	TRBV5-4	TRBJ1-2	TGTGCCAGCAGCTTGATCGACGCGAGCTATGGCTACACCTTC	CASSLIDASYGYTF
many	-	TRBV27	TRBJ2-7	TGTGCCAGCAGTCCCTACCCGCTGGACGGTCGGACCTACGAGCAGTACTTC	CASSPYPLDGRTYEQYF
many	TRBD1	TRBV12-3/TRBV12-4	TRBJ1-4	TGTGCCAGCAGGCGGGAGGGGGCTGATGAAAAACTGTTTTTT	CASRREGADEKLFF
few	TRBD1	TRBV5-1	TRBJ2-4	TGCGCCAGCAGCTGGGGACAGGGGGCCAAAAACATTCAGTACTTC	CASSWGQGAKNIQYF
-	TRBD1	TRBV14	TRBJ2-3	TGTGCCAGCAGCCAGGGGACAGCAATCACAGATACGCAGTATTTT	CASSQGTAITDTQYF
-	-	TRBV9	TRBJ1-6	TGTGCCAGCAGCCCGGGAAGGGTAACTTCACCCCTCCACTTT	CASSPGRVTSPLHF
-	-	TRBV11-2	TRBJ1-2	TGTGCCAGCAGCCGCCCCCAGCTAGGGATAGGGGGATATGGCTACACCTTC	CASSRPQLGIGGYGYTF
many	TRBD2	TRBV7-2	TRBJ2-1	TGTGCCAGCAGCGTTGGGAGACTAGCGGGGGGGCAAAGGGAGCAGTTCTTC	CASSVGRLAGGQREQFF
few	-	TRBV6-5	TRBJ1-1	TGTGCCAGCAGTTACTCAGTATATCAGGGTATGAACACTGAAGCTTTCTTT	CASSYSVYQGMNTEAFF
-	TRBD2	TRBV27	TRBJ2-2	TGTGCCAGCAGTTTTCTGTCTAGCGGTAACGCGAACACCGGGGAGCTGTTTTTT	CASSFLSSGNANTGELFF
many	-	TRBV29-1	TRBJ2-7	TGCAGCGTGCGAGGGGGGGGAGGCGAGCAGTACTTC	CSVRGGGGEQYF
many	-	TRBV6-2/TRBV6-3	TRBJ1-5	TGTGCCAGCACTTTTACGAGGGGCAATCAGCCCCAGCATTTT	CASTFTRGNQPQHF
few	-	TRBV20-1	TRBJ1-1	TGCACTAACTGGGGTCTCGGCACTGAAGCTTTCTTT	CTNWGLGTEAFF
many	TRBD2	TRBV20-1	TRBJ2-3	TGCAGTGCTAGAGACCCGACTAGCGGGGGAACAGATACGCAGTATTTT	CSARDPTSGGTDTQYF